Shown below are 13 T cell receptor beta chains from a single sample sequenced in a study of T-cell reconstitution after alpha-beta-depleted transplantation in children. Researchers prepared the TCRbeta library using unique molecular identifiers, the study reports. TCRdb reprocessed the PCR reads via MiXCR and lists one record per CDR3 protein. This table has some 530,000 distinct CDR3 sequences, under 15% appearing once. Sequencing was performed on PBMCs from the stem cell graft donor, taken from the stem cell graft. The receptors were gathered from a human donor who donated a stem cell graft to a child with combined immunodeficiency.

The rearrangement uses TRBV7-9 and TRBJ1-2; no reliable D call. CDR1 and CDR2 from the germline V gene are SEHNR and FQNEAQ (reference sequence). V lost 7 bases to trimming and J lost 0 bases, with 12 bases between them. This CDR3 spans 14 amino acids. In nucleotides, the CDR3 is TGTGCCAGCACCCTTACGCCGGCTAACTATGGCTACACCTTC. Its protein product is CASTLTPANYGYTF.

The V and J genes are TRBV15 and TRBJ2-1; D gene unclear. This CDR3 is built from 14 residues. The V end was cut by 1 base, the J end by 3 bases, with 7 bases between. Germline V gives CDR1 LNHNV, CDR2 YYDKDF (reference sequence). The CDR3 region has the DNA TGTGCCACCAGCAGAGCCCTATTCTACAATGAGCAGTTCTTC. This sequence encodes CATSRALFYNEQFF. Based on the CDR3 plus reference TRBV15 and TRBJ2-1, the full variable domain is DAMVIQNPRYQVTQFGKPVTLSCSQTLNHNVMYWYQQKSSQAPKLLFHYYDKDFNNEADTPDNFQSRRPNTSFCFLDIRSPGLGDTAMYLCATSRALFYNEQFFGPGTRLTVL.

A few counts support this clonotype. The rearrangement uses TRBV3-1 and TRBJ2-3; either TRBD1 or TRBD2 may supply D (5 bases each). Trimming shortened V by 0 bases and J by 6 bases, and 16 bases separated the two germline ends. This CDR3 is built from 16 residues. Germline V lookup: CDR1 LGHDT, CDR2 YNNKEL (reference sequence). Here the CDR3 reads CASSQETDGGWDTQYF. The DNA of the CDR3 is TGTGCCAGCAGCCAAGAAACGGATGGGGGATGGGATACGCAGTATTTT.

This clonotype was seen more than once but under ten times. This CDR3 is CASSVAGGFTDTQYF. The CDR3 DNA follows: TGCGCCAGCAGTGTAGCGGGGGGGTTCACAGATACGCAGTATTTT. The rearrangement links TRBV10-2 to TRBJ2-3; 11 bases map to TRBD2. The germline V gene has CDR1 WSHSY and CDR2 SAAADI. The CDR3 extends over 15 amino acids. The J segment lost 2 bases and the V segment lost 4 bases, leaving 2 bases of the junction unmatched.

There are many counts of this clonotype. The chain uses TRBV12-3 or TRBV12-4 and TRBJ2-5; the D gene is possibly TRBD2 (5 bases). Trimming removed 5 bases at V and 5 bases at J, with 21 bases between. This CDR3 spans 16 amino acids. The CDR3 spells CASSTDAGLMGETQYF. The CDR3 DNA is TGTGCCAGCAGTACCGATGCGGGTCTTATGGGGGAGACCCAGTACTTC.

The J gene is TRBJ2-1, the V gene TRBV29-1; possible D gene TRBD2, 5 bases. The CDR3 has 13 residues. Between the trimmed V and J ends, which lost 6 bases and 10 bases, there was a span of 19 bases. The germline gives CDR1 SQVTM, CDR2 ANQGSEA. The CDR3 spells CSVAAAVRGEQFF. In DNA form, the CDR3 reads TGCAGCGTCGCAGCAGCGGTTCGAGGAGAGCAGTTCTTC.

This clonotype came up a few times. J is TRBJ2-4 and V is TRBV27; D ambiguous. V was trimmed by 7 bases and J by 0 bases, leaving 16 bases between them. Germline-derived CDR1 and CDR2 are MNHEY and SMNVEV (reference sequence). CDR3 length: 16 amino acids. The CDR3 DNA is TGTGCCAGCACGGCGACCGATTTTATAGCCAAAAACATTCAGTACTTC. Translation gives CASTATDFIAKNIQYF.

This clonotype has only a few counts. The chain joins TRBV20-1 to TRBJ1-2; the D gene is possibly TRBD1 (6 bases). The CDR3 runs to 12 residues. V lost 5 bases to trimming and J lost 2 bases, with 9 bases between them. CDR1 is DFQATT, CDR2 SNEGSKA, per germline (reference sequence). CDR3 DNA: TGCAGTGCTCATAGGGGGAACTATGGCTACACCTTC. Encoded protein: CSAHRGNYGYTF.

This rearrangement joins TRBV7-6 to TRBJ2-7; maybe TRBD2 (7 bases). CDR1 is SGHVS and CDR2 is FNYEAQ in the germline V gene. CDR3 size: 17 residues. The V and J ends lost 2 bases and 0 bases respectively, with 17 bases between them. The CDR3 DNA reads as TGTGCCAGCAGCTTACATAAAGGGGGGGACTTCTCCTACGAGCAGTACTTC. This sequence encodes CASSLHKGGDFSYEQYF.

In its sample, this clonotype was seen many times. The V gene is TRBV29-1, the J gene TRBJ1-1; D gene uncertain. The CDR3 is 10 residues long. V lost 5 bases, J lost 3 bases, and 4 bases lay in between. The germline V gene encodes CDR1 SQVTM and CDR2 ANQGSEA. CDR3: CSVRDTEAFF. Here the CDR3 DNA reads TGCAGCGTTAGGGACACTGAAGCTTTCTTT.

The chain combines TRBV2 with TRBJ1-2, with D unresolved. The CDR3 covers 13 residues. V lost 5 bases and J lost 3, with 10 bases in between. Germline-derived CDR1 and CDR2 are SNHLY and FYNNEI. The CDR3 sequence is CASSRTVDYGYTF. The CDR3, as DNA: TGTGCCAGCAGTAGGACTGTGGACTATGGCTACACCTTC.

Written as DNA, the CDR3 is TGCGCCAGCAGCTCCTCCGGGACGGTAAATGAAAAACTGTTTTTT. This translates into CASSSSGTVNEKLFF. This chain uses TRBV4-3 with TRBJ1-4, with a tentative D call TRBD1 (5 bases). V lost 5 bases, J lost 5 bases, and 15 bases lay in between. The germline gives CDR1 LGHNA, CDR2 YSLEER. The CDR3 loop spans 15 amino acids.

This chain links TRBV12-3 or TRBV12-4 with TRBJ2-7; the D call may be TRBD1 or TRBD2 (5 bases each). Trimming pared 5 bases from V and 0 bases from J, leaving 17 bases between. This CDR3 region has 16 residues. The DNA of the CDR3 is TGTGCCAGCAGTATCGGGACCCGGGTAAGCTCCTACGAGCAGTACTTC. It translates to CASSIGTRVSSYEQYF.